This record covers a single T cell receptor (beta chain). There is no known antigen for this receptor. Base qualities are not provided; no much larger clone lies one nucleotide away. This specimen comes from a study of T-cell memory formation after mild COVID-19 (TCRdb year 2021). Study-wide context: TCR sequence clusters from the two donors were found to be largely donor specific. Longitudinal TCRalpha and TCRbeta repertoire sequencing tracked T-cell clones expanding and contracting after mild COVID-19 in two donors. Two young, previously healthy adult volunteers, one female and one male, were included in the cohort.

The data were produced on an Illumina NovaSeq 6000. TCRalpha and TCRbeta cDNA libraries were built by 5'RACE with constant-segment primers, adding sample barcodes and unique molecular identifiers. Trizol reagent was used to extract RNA from every sample. Amplification of the libraries took two PCR steps, and the second step added a second sample barcode plus Illumina TruSeq adapters. Sequencing of libraries was performed on an Illumina NovaSeq with 2 x 150 bp paired-end reads. In the source study's methods: With migec v1.2.7, reads were demultiplexed and then collapsed into UMI-guided consensus sequences. Using mixcr v2.1.11, UMI consensuses were aligned to TRA and TRB V and J templates and then assembled into clonotypes. A clonotype was counted as expanded or contracted only if both edgeR and NoisET called the change significant, with noise models trained on biological replicates. For edgeR calls, a false discovery rate-adjusted p below 0.01 and a log2 fold-change threshold of 1 were applied. As an exploratory analysis of dynamics, PCA with hierarchical clustering was applied to max-normalized trajectories of the 1000 most abundant clonotypes. Each responding clone was given a CD4 or CD8 phenotype based on the CD4+ and CD8+ repertoires, which had been sequenced separately. Clones were called with MiXCR by TCRdb after fastp trimmed the public reads at Q25, and only in-frame beta chains were retained. Each record represents a unique CDR3 protein, reported with the most common genes and DNA among its rows. These V and J calls rely on TCRdb rather than the paper's analysis. The table for this sample lists roughly 600,000 distinct CDR3 sequences; 15% to 20% of them were counted only once. The ten largest make up more than 10% of the sample.

Overall study results and their limits: Only a couple of mild cases were covered in the study, and larger cohorts including severe cases with pre-infection samples were considered necessary. Some responding clones were detected in pre-infection memory, which suggested that pre-existing cross-reactive memory T cells had joined the SARS-CoV-2 response. Contracting CD4+ clones were located mainly in the CM and EM memory subsets, whereas CD8+ clones were found to be enriched in EMRA. SARS-CoV-2 specificity was not confirmed for the second-wave clones peaking on day 37. Balanced CD4/CD8 phenotypes were observed for clones contracting from day 15 to 85, whereas a bias towards CD4+ was observed for a second wave of clones expanding from day 15 to 37.

Ficoll-Paque density gradient centrifugation was the method used to isolate PBMCs. V is shortened by 1 base, J by 15 bases, and the region joining them spans 16 bases. In the germline V gene (reference sequence), CDR1 corresponds to DFQATT and CDR2 to SNEGSKA. Its CDR3 holds 12 amino acids, cysteine through phenylalanine. The CDR3 DNA has 36 bases and is translated from base 1. This TCR came from an adult woman who had mild COVID-19 (a few samples of this study predate the infection). The sample titles of this study are shuffled in the database, so cell type and time point are left out; the donor was told from shared clones. Source material: PBMCs or a T cell subset sorted from them (not recorded which). The chain joins TRBV20-1 to TRBJ1-5, and TRBD1 may be the D gene, going by 5 matching bases. In nucleotides, the sequence is TGCAGTGCTAGAGCCCCGGGACTTGGGGGGCATTTT. It codes for CSARAPGLGGHF.